This TCR beta chain was captured in a study of cytomegalovirus exposure and HLA in healthy donors. In the PCR, 60 Vbeta and 13 Jbeta primers were used. The table came from immunoSEQ multiplex PCR; TCRdb's copy has only in-frame clones and leaves some out. Seen here are fewer than 200,000 clones, 87% observed once, and the top ten hold about 0.9%. General observations from the study: Apparent HLA restriction characterized most CMV-associated TCR beta chains in a later analysis.

As for this clone: The target antigen is unknown.

The CDR3 runs to 15 residues. Germline V gene lookup returns CDR1 LGHNT and CDR2 FRNRAP. Trimming took 1 base from V and 1 from J, leaving 7 bases between them. The chain combines TRBV12-5 with TRBJ2-2; D not resolved. The source of this sequence is a woman aged 25-40 years in good health and CMV-seronegative. Input material: PBMCs. DNA of the CDR3: TGTGCTAGTGGTTTGGACGCTAGGAACACCGGGGAGCTGTTTTTT. It encodes CASGLDARNTGELFF.